This T cell receptor beta chain was sequenced during a study of molecular identifiers for immune sequencing clone quantification. Study outcomes and limitations: Amid roughly 1 million naive cells, spiked Jurkat TCR RNA from one cell was reportedly still detectable.

With RNA at 10%, 30% or 50%, naive CD8 libraries came from roughly 18,000 to 920,000 sorted cells. Of note for this clonotype: The antigen is not known.

TCRdb reprocessed the PCR reads via MiXCR and lists one record per CDR3 protein. The top ten hold just over 0.75% of the sample, which has approximately 550,000 distinct CDR3 sequences, around 23% seen once. Sequencing was done on a sample of naive CD8+ T cells from blood, with Jurkat cell RNA spiked in. Subset reported: FACS-sorted CD8+CD4-CCR7+CD45RA+ naive T cells. This TCR was recovered from a human donor in good health. Some libraries in this study had Jurkat cell RNA spiked in.

This CDR3 is CASSWGNTDTQYF. CDR3 sequence (DNA): TGTGCCAGCAGTTGGGGAAACACAGATACGCAGTATTTT. The chain couples TRBV27 to TRBJ2-3; D gene uncertain. Germline V CDR1 and CDR2: MNHEY, SMNVEV (reference sequence). The CDR3 totals 13 residues. The V and J ends lost 4 bases and 2 bases respectively, with 7 bases between them.